This T cell receptor (beta chain) was obtained from a study of blood T cell repertoires in COVID-19. In the study overall: Samples came from the United States, Italy and Spain, spanning acute and convalescent COVID-19. Sample material is recorded as cDNA or gDNA derived from T cells, B-cell-depleted T cells, or PBMCs.

The V gene lost 5 bases and the J gene lost 4 bases, with 11 bases spanning the gap. Germline V CDR1 and CDR2: SGHTA, FQGTGA. This CDR3 spans 13 amino acids. Some clones are missing from TCRdb's copy, which holds only in-frame ones; the method was immunoSEQ multiplex PCR. The sample lists approximately 190,000 clones; about 80% were seen once. This chain links TRBV7-3 with TRBJ1-2; the D gene is possibly TRBD1 (5 bases). This receptor was obtained from a man aged 30-40 years with active or convalescent COVID-19. Sequenced material: peripheral blood. CDR3 coding DNA: TGTGCCAGCAGCCCGGACATTGGCTATGGCTACACCTTC. Translated, it gives CASSPDIGYGYTF.